Given below is one T cell receptor (beta chain) in context. This receptor's antigen is unknown. Within one base of it there is no much larger clone, and no base qualities were kept. This sample stems from a study of response to subunit inactivated influenza vaccine (dated by TCRdb to 2017 to 2018). Background on the whole study: To follow how T cells responded to a trivalent subunit inactivated influenza vaccine, the researchers relied on deep quantitative profiling of the T cell receptor repertoire.

General conclusions and limits of the study: According to the authors, only a limited number of new T cells may be recruited by each seasonal influenza vaccination.

The CDR3 runs 14 residues from the cysteine to the phenylalanine. Only CDR3 DNA remains: 42 bases, in frame from the first base. V drops 6 bases and J drops 4 bases, leaving 16 bases in between. CDR1 and CDR2, looked up from the germline V gene (reference sequence), are DFQATT and SNEGSKA. Libraries were constructed by RT-PCR. TCRdb lists the instrument as Illumina HiSeq 2500. Using fastp at Q25 and MiXCR, TCRdb reprocessed the public reads and kept productive beta chains. Rows merge per CDR3 protein into single entries with the most common DNA and genes. The sample has hundreds of thousands of distinct CDR3 sequences on record, approximately 10% of them singletons. About 9.4% of the sample belongs to the ten largest clones.

The TCR comes from a man aged 45-65 years who received an inactivated influenza vaccine. Donor details come from another sample of the same person, matched by shared clones. Sequencing used PBMCs from blood, obtained on the day of vaccination. The chain was built from TRBV20-1 and TRBJ2-1; D gene: possibly TRBD1, on 6 matching bases. The DNA is as follows: TGCAGTGCCAGGCCCGGGACATCATACAATGAGCAGTTCTTC. This gives the protein CSARPGTSYNEQFF.